Presented here are 19 T cell receptor beta chains from one specimen sequenced in a study of OX40 agonist ivuxolimab in advanced cancers. The protocol was immunoSEQ multiplex PCR, while the TCRdb copy is restricted to in-frame clones and leaves out a portion. The repertoire consists of 40,000 to 50,000 clones, with roughly nine tenths occurring once and the leading ten covering 0.58%. The sequencing used CD4+ or CD8+ T cells sorted from blood, collected in a trial of the OX40 agonist ivuxolimab. These receptors all stem from an adult with an advanced solid tumor such as melanoma, head and neck, liver or kidney cancer.

The chain links TRBV27 to TRBJ1-2; 9 bases are shared with TRBD1. Germline CDR1 MNHEY, CDR2 SMNVEV (reference sequence). With V trimmed by 5 bases and J by 8 bases, 6 bases remained unmatched. The CDR3 has 13 residues. This CDR3 reads CASSGTGHRGYTF. CDR3 in DNA: TGTGCCAGCAGTGGGACAGGGCATCGCGGCTACACCTTC.

The chain employs TRBV7-3 and TRBJ1-1; no definite D call. The CDR3 has 13 amino acids. The V and J ends lost 3 bases and 1 base respectively, with 6 bases between them. Germline V gene lookup returns CDR1 SGHTA and CDR2 FQGTGA. The CDR3: CASSFYWNTEAFF. For the CDR3, the DNA is TGTGCCAGCAGCTTTTATTGGAACACTGAAGCTTTCTTT.

The table lists this clone with a few counts. This rearrangement joins TRBV7-9 to TRBJ1-1; D is ambiguous. CDR3 length: 14 amino acids. Trimming removed 1 base from V and 5 bases from J, with 11 bases in between. Germline values: CDR1 SEHNR, CDR2 FQNEAQ (reference sequence). The CDR3 nucleotides read TGTGCCAGCAGCTTAGAGGCCTGGGGAACTGAAGCTTTCTTT. Protein product: CASSLEAWGTEAFF.

V usage is TRBV11-3 and J usage is TRBJ2-1, with 8 bases aligning to TRBD1. The CDR3 totals 14 residues. CDR1 and CDR2 (germline): SGHNT, YENEEA. The V segment lost 4 bases and the J segment 7 bases; nucleotides outside the gene matches: 6. The CDR3 coding sequence is TGTGCCAGCAGCTCAGGGGGCGCGTCTAATGAGCAGTTCTTC. It specifies CASSSGGASNEQFF. The full variable domain, with the rest looked up from reference TRBV11-3 and TRBJ2-1, is EAGVVQSPRYKIIEKKQPVAFWCNPISGHNTLYWYLQNLGQGPELLIRYENEEAVDDSQLPKDRFSAERLKGVDSTLKIQPAELGDSAVYLCASSSGGASNEQFFGPGTRLTVL.

This sequence joins TRBV27 and TRBJ2-2; D gene unclear. Per germline, CDR1 MNHEY and CDR2 SMNVEV (reference sequence). V dropped 3 bases and J dropped 4 bases, with 6 bases sitting between them. There are 13 residues in the CDR3. DNA of the CDR3: TGTGCCAGCAGTTTTTTGGGCACCGGGGAGCTGTTTTTT. Translating it yields CASSFLGTGELFF.

This chain links TRBV5-4 with TRBJ2-1, with D tentatively TRBD2 (6 bases). V lost 3 bases and J lost 8, with 12 bases in between. From germline, CDR1 is SGHNT and CDR2 YYREEE (reference sequence). The CDR3 is 13 amino acids. CDR3 sequence (DNA): TGTGCCAGCAGCTCGGGGGAAGTCTATGAGCAGTTCTTC. Translation gives CASSSGEVYEQFF. Together with reference TRBV5-4 and TRBJ2-1, the CDR3 gives the full variable domain: ETGVTQSPTHLIKTRGQQVTLRCSSQSGHNTVSWYQQALGQGPQFIFQYYREEENGRGNFPPRFSGLQFPNYSSELNVNALELDDSALYLCASSSGEVYEQFFGPGTRLTVL.

The chain carries TRBV9 and TRBJ2-2; perhaps TRBD2 as D (6 bases). CDR3 length: 16 residues. Trimming removed 0 bases from V and 4 bases from J, with 13 bases in between. Germline assignment: CDR1 SGDLS and CDR2 YYNGEE. In DNA, the CDR3 is TGTGCCAGCAGCGTAGGCGGGGCGACGGTCACCGGGGAGCTGTTTTTT. It translates to CASSVGGATVTGELFF. The full variable domain, with the rest looked up from reference TRBV9 and TRBJ2-2, is DSGVTQTPKHLITATGQRVTLRCSPRSGDLSVYWYQQSLDQGLQFLIQYYNGEERAKGNILERFSAQQFPDLHSELNLSSLELGDSALYFCASSVGGATVTGELFFGEGSRLTVL.

This chain uses TRBV4-2 with TRBJ2-3; TRBD2 might be the D (6 bases). The CDR3 covers 14 residues. Trimming cost V 1 base and J 3 bases, with 8 bases left between them. Germline loops: CDR1 LGHNA, CDR2 YNFKEQ. The CDR3 sequence: CASSQGGNTDTQYF. CDR3 sequence (DNA): TGTGCCAGCAGCCAAGGCGGGAATACAGATACGCAGTATTTT.

The CDR3 sequence is CASSPGRNQPQHF. The DNA for the CDR3 is TGTGCCAGCAGCCCCGGGCGTAATCAGCCCCAGCATTTT. V usage is TRBV5-4 and J usage is TRBJ1-5; no reliable D call. CDR1 and CDR2 from the germline V gene are SGHNT and YYREEE (reference sequence). This CDR3 is 13 amino acids long. V was pared by 4 bases and J by 4 bases, with 9 bases between.

The rearrangement links TRBV6-1 to TRBJ2-7, with D possibly being TRBD1 (5 bases). V was cut by 2 bases and J by 1 base, with 18 bases left in between. CDR3 size: 17 residues. Germline V CDR1 and CDR2: MNHNS, SASEGT. CDR3 amino acids: CASSEPRQHLGSYEQYF. CDR3 sequence (DNA): TGTGCCAGCAGTGAACCCCGACAGCACCTAGGGTCCTACGAGCAGTACTTC.

The chain recombines TRBV6-6 with TRBJ1-2; 10 bases align to TRBD1. This CDR3 is 16 amino acids long. Germline CDR1 and CDR2: MNHNY and SVGAGI (reference sequence). The V and J ends lost 7 bases and 1 base, in that order; junction bases with no gene match: 9. This CDR3 reads CASTPGQGPGNYGYTF. The CDR3 DNA is TGTGCCAGCACCCCGGGACAGGGGCCCGGTAACTATGGCTACACCTTC.

The J gene is TRBJ2-5, the V gene TRBV5-1; TRBD2 matches 11 bases. After removal of 2 bases from V and 2 bases from J, the junction contained 5 bases not matched to a gene. CDR1 is SGHRS and CDR2 is YFSETQ in the germline V gene. This CDR3 is built from 16 residues. Written as DNA, the CDR3 is TGCGCCAGCAGCTTTAGCGGGGGGGCCGGGCAAGAGACCCAGTACTTC. Translation: CASSFSGGAGQETQYF.

The chain couples TRBV7-2 to TRBJ2-5, with a possible D match to TRBD2 (7 bases). CDR1 is SGHTA and CDR2 is FQGNSA in the germline V gene. This CDR3 is built from 15 residues. Trimming shortened V by 5 bases and J by 4 bases, and 17 bases separated the two germline ends. The DNA of the CDR3 is TGTGCCAGCAGCCCCCAAAGGGGGGAGGGAGAGACCCAGTACTTC. Encoded protein: CASSPQRGEGETQYF. Looking up the rest from reference TRBV7-2 and TRBJ2-5 gives the full variable domain: GAGVSQSPSNKVTEKGKDVELRCDPISGHTALYWYRQSLGQGLEFLIYFQGNSAPDKSGLPSDRFSAERTGGSVSTLTIQRTQQEDSAVYLCASSPQRGEGETQYFGPGTRLLVL.

This clone was seen only a few times. The DNA for the CDR3 is TGTGCCAGCAGTGTTAGAACAGGGGGTAATGGGCCCCAGCATTTT. Encoded protein: CASSVRTGGNGPQHF. This sequence joins TRBV2 and TRBJ1-5, with 8 bases matching TRBD1. Unmatched junction bases numbered 11, after V lost 4 bases and J lost 9 bases. Germline CDR1 reads SNHLY; CDR2 reads FYNNEI. CDR3 length: 15 residues.

In its sample, this clone was seen once. V gene TRBV11-3 combines with J gene TRBJ2-7, with a tentative D call TRBD2 (7 bases). V lost 5 bases and J lost 6, with 17 bases in between. Germline V lookup: CDR1 SGHNT, CDR2 YENEEA. There are 14 residues in the CDR3. In DNA form, the CDR3 reads TGTGCCAGCAGCCGGAATGGGGGGGCCGGCGAGCAGTACTTC. This codes for CASSRNGGAGEQYF.

The J gene is TRBJ1-4, the V gene TRBV6-6, with a weak D call TRBD1 (5 bases). The length of the CDR3 is 14 residues. V gave up 2 bases and J gave up 10 bases, with 14 bases separating them. Germline values: CDR1 MNHNY, CDR2 SVGAGI (reference sequence). CDR3: CASSYGTQATKLFF. CDR3 coding DNA: TGTGCCAGCAGTTACGGAACACAGGCGACAAAACTGTTTTTT.

V is TRBV11-2 and J is TRBJ2-5; TRBD1 agrees at 8 bases. V shed 4 bases, J shed 4 bases, and the junction held 5 bases outside the gene matches. The CDR3 is made up of 14 amino acids. CDR1 and CDR2 (germline): SGHAT, FQNNGV. The DNA of the CDR3 is TGTGCCAGCAGCTACGGACAGGGCGCAGAGACCCAGTACTTC. Encoded protein: CASSYGQGAETQYF.

The rearrangement joins TRBV7-3 to TRBJ2-2, with D possibly called TRBD1 or TRBD2 (6 bases each). V shed 2 bases and J shed 2 bases, with 12 bases lying between them. The CDR3 is 16 amino acids. Germline CDR1 is SGHTA and CDR2 is FQGTGA. The CDR3 is CASSLSPGANTGELFF. DNA of the CDR3: TGTGCCAGCAGCTTATCTCCGGGGGCAAACACCGGGGAGCTGTTTTTT.

This clone has more than one count but fewer than ten. The rearrangement links TRBV30 to TRBJ2-2; 8 bases fit TRBD1. CDR1 GTSNPN and CDR2 SVGIG come from the germline V gene (reference sequence). Trimming removed 3 bases from V and 5 bases from J; junction bases left unmatched: 8. CDR3 length: 15 amino acids. CDR3 DNA: TGTGCCTGGAGCCGGACAGGGTCCGTTACCGGGGAGCTGTTTTTT. Protein: CAWSRTGSVTGELFF.